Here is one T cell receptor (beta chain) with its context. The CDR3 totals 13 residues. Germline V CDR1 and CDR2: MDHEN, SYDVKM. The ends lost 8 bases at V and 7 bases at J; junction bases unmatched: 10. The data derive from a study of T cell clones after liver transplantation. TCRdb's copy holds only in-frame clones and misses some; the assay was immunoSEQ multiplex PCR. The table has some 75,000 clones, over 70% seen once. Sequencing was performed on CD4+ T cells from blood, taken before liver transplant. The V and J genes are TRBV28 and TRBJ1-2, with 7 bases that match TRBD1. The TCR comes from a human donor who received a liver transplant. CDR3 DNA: TGTGCCAGCCTAAAACAGGGGCCTGCTGGCTACACCTTC. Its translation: CASLKQGPAGYTF.